The T cell receptor beta chain described here comes from a study of T-cell reconstitution after alpha-beta-depleted transplantation in children. Preparation of the TCRbeta library was carried out with unique molecular identifiers. MiXCR, run by TCRdb on the PCR reads, gives a single entry per CDR3 protein. The sample carries 45,000 or so distinct CDR3 sequences, around 56% recorded once. V trimming: 4 bases; J trimming: 1 base; junction bases outside the gene matches: 5. The length of the CDR3 is 15 residues. CDR1 and CDR2 (germline): SNHLY, FYNNEI. The chain has TRBV2 and TRBJ2-5; 8 bases line up with TRBD1. Specimen: peripheral blood, collected before TCRalphabeta/CD19-depleted stem cell transplant. The TCR comes from a boy younger than two with SCID, due to receive a stem cell transplant. The CDR3, as DNA: TGTGCCAGCAGTGGGCAGGGGGCGCGCCAAGAGACCCAGTACTTC. The encoded protein is CASSGQGARQETQYF.